Below are 4 T cell receptor beta chains sequenced from a single sample in a study of neurological immune-mediated disorders. TCRdb re-analysed the 5' RACE reads in MiXCR, keeping a single row per CDR3 protein. The sample includes roughly 55,000 distinct CDR3 sequences, around 16% of them seen just once. Sequencing was carried out using PBMCs. These receptors originate from a man aged 60-69 years in good health.

The sample holds many counts of this clonotype. The chain joins TRBV28 to TRBJ2-5; 8 bases map to TRBD1. Germline loops: CDR1 MDHEN, CDR2 SYDVKM. V lost 4 bases to trimming and J lost 5 bases; unmatched junction nucleotides: 3. The length of the CDR3 is 13 residues. CDR3 sequence reads: CASSSNRGETQYF. CDR3 nucleotide sequence: TGTGCCAGCAGTTCGAACAGGGGGGAGACCCAGTACTTC.

The table lists this clonotype with many counts. This chain links TRBV5-1 with TRBJ2-5; 7 nucleotides match TRBD1. The CDR3 runs 18 residues. V lost 6 bases, J lost 4 bases, and 21 bases stayed unmatched. The germline CDR1 and CDR2 sequences are SGHRS and YFSETQ. CDR3 region: CASTLEGATGNPGETQYF. Written as DNA, the CDR3 is TGCGCCAGCACCCTAGAGGGGGCAACAGGGAACCCCGGAGAGACCCAGTACTTC.

In its sample, this clonotype was seen many times. The rearrangement joins TRBV5-6 to TRBJ2-2; 7 nucleotides line up with TRBD2. Germline trimming cut 5 bases from V and 5 bases from J; bases unmatched to any gene: 9. The germline V gene has CDR1 SGHDT and CDR2 YYEEEE. The CDR3 contains 15 residues. CDR3 loop: CASSRLARRTGELFF. In DNA form, the CDR3 reads TGTGCCAGCAGTCGACTAGCTCGGCGGACCGGGGAGCTGTTTTTT.

The table lists this clonotype with many counts. The chain carries TRBV15 and TRBJ1-5; tentatively, D is TRBD1 (5 bases). The CDR3 sequence is 15 residues long. The V and J ends lost 5 bases and 2 bases respectively, with 13 bases between them. The V gene's germline CDR1 is LNHNV and CDR2 YYDKDF (reference sequence). The CDR3 loop reads CATSSGLIGNQPQHF. The CDR3 nucleotides read TGTGCCACCAGCTCGGGGCTGATTGGCAATCAGCCCCAGCATTTT.